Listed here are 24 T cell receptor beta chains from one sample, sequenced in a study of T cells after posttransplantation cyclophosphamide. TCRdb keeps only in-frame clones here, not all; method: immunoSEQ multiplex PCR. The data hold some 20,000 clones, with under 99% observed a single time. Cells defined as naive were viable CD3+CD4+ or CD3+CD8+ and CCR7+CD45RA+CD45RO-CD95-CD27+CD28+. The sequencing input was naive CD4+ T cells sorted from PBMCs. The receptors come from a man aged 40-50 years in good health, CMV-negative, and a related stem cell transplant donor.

The CDR3 region is CAWTTGQNTIYF. CDR3 coding DNA: TGTGCCTGGACTACGGGACAGAACACCATATATTTT. V gene TRBV30 combines with J gene TRBJ1-3; 7 nucleotides line up with TRBD1. This CDR3 is built from 12 residues. J lost 7 bases, V lost 4 bases, and 4 bases had no gene match. The germline gives CDR1 GTSNPN, CDR2 SVGIG (reference sequence).

The CDR3 DNA follows: TGTGCCAGCAGTTTAGGAGGGGGAGGGCTGAACACTGAAGCTTTCTTT. It encodes CASSLGGGGLNTEAFF. The V and J genes are TRBV28 and TRBJ1-1; a possible D gene is TRBD1 (6 bases). The CDR3 spans 16 residues. Germline V lookup: CDR1 MDHEN, CDR2 SYDVKM. The V gene lost 2 bases and the J gene lost 0 bases, with 13 bases spanning the gap.

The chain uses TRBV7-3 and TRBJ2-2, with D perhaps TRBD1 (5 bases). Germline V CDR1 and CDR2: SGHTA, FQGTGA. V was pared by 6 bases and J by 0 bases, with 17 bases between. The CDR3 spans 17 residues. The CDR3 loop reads CASSLRGRPSNTGELFF. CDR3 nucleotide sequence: TGTGCCAGCAGTCTAAGGGGCAGGCCTTCGAACACCGGGGAGCTGTTTTTT.

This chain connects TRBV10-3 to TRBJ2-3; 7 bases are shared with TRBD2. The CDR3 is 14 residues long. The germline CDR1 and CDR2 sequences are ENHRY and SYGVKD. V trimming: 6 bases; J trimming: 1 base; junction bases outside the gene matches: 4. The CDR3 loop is CAIREREGTDTQYF. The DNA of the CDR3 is TGTGCCATCAGGGAACGGGAGGGCACAGATACGCAGTATTTT.

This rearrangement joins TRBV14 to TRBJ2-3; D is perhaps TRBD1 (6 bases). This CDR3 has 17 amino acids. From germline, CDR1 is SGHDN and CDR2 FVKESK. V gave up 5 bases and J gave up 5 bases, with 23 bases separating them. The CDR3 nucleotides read TGTGCCAGCAGCTATCACTTTGGGGGCGCCGGCCAAGATACGCAGTATTTT. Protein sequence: CASSYHFGGAGQDTQYF.

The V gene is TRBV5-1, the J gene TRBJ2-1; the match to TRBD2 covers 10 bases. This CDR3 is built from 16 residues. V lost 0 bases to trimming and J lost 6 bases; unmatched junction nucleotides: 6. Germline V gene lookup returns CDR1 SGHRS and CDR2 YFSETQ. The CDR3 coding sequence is TGCGCCAGCAGCTTGGCCACTAGCGGGGTAGGCAATGAGCAGTTCTTC. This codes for CASSLATSGVGNEQFF.

CDR3 in DNA: TGTGCCAGCAGCCGCCGGGACAGGGCTACGAATGAGCAGTTCTTC. It specifies CASSRRDRATNEQFF. The genes are TRBV11-2 and TRBJ2-1; TRBD1 matches 9 bases. V shed 5 bases, J shed 7 bases, and the junction held 9 bases outside the gene matches. Germline lookup yields CDR1 SGHAT and CDR2 FQNNGV. The CDR3 has 15 amino acids.

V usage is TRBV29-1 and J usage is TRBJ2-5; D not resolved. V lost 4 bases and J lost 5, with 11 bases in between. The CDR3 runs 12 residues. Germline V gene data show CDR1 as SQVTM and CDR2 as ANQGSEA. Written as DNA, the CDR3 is TGCAGCGTTGTACCAGTGGAGGAGACCCAGTACTTC. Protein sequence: CSVVPVEETQYF.

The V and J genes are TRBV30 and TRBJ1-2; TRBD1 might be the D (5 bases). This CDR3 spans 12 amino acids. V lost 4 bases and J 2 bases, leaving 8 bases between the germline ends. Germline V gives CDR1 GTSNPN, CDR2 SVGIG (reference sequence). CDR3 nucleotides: TGTGCCTGGACAGGGAAGAACTATGGCTACACCTTC. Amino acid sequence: CAWTGKNYGYTF.

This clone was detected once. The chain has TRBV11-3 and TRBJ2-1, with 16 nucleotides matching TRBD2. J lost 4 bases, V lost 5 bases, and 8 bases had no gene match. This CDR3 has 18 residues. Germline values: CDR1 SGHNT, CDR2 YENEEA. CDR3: CASSPGTSGRAGYNEQFF. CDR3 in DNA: TGTGCCAGCAGCCCAGGGACTAGCGGGAGGGCCGGGTACAATGAGCAGTTCTTC. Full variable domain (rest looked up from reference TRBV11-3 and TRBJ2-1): EAGVVQSPRYKIIEKKQPVAFWCNPISGHNTLYWYLQNLGQGPELLIRYENEEAVDDSQLPKDRFSAERLKGVDSTLKIQPAELGDSAVYLCASSPGTSGRAGYNEQFFGPGTRLTVL.

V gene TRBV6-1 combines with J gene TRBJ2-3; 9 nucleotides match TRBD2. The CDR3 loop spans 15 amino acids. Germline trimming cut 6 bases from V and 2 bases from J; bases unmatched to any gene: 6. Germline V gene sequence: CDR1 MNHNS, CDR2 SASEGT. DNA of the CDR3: TGTGCCAGCAGGGAATTAGCGGGAGTCACAGATACGCAGTATTTT. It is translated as CASRELAGVTDTQYF.

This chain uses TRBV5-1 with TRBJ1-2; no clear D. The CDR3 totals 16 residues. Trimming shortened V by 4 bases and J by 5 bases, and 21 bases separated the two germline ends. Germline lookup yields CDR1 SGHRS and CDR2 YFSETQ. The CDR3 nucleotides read TGCGCCAGCAGCCTGGAACCTAATCTAGGAGGGTATGGCTACACCTTC. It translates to CASSLEPNLGGYGYTF.

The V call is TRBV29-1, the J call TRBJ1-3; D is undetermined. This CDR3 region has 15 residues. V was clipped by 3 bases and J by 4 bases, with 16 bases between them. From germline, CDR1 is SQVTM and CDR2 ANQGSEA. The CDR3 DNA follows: TGCAGCGTTGAGTCCCGCGGAAGTCCGGGAAACACCATATATTTT. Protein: CSVESRGSPGNTIYF.

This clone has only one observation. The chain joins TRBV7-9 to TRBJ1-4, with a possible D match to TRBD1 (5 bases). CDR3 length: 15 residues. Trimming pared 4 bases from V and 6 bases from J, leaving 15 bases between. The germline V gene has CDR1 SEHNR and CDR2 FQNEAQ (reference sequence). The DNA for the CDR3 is TGTGCCAGCAGCTCGCAGGGTTACCGCGATGAAAAACTGTTTTTT. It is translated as CASSSQGYRDEKLFF.

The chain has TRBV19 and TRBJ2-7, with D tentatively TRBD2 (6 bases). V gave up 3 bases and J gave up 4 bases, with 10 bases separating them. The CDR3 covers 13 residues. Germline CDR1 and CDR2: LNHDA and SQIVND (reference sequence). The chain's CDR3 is CASSIGGVYEQYF. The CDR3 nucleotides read TGTGCCAGTAGTATCGGAGGGGTATACGAGCAGTACTTC.

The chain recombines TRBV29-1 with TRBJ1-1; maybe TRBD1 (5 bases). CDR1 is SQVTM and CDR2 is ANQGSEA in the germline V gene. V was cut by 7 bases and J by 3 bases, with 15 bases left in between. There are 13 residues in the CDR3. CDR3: CSALKGRDTEAFF. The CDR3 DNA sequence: TGCAGCGCCTTGAAGGGGCGCGACACTGAAGCTTTCTTT.

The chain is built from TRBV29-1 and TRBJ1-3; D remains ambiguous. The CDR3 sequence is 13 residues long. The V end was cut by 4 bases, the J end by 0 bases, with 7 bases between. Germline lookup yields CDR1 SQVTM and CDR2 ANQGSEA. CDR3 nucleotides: TGCAGCGTTGGTACTAGCTCTGGAAACACCATATATTTT. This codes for CSVGTSSGNTIYF.

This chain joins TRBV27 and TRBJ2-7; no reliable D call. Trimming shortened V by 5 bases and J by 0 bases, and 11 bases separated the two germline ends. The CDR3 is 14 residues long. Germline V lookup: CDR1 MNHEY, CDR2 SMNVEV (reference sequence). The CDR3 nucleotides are TGTGCCAGCAGTACTACTTGGAGCTCCTACGAGCAGTACTTC. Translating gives CASSTTWSSYEQYF.

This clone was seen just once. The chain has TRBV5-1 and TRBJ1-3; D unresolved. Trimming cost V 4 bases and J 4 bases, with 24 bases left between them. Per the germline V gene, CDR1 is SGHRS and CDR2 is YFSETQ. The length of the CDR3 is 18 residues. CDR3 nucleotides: TGCGCCAGCAGCCCCGACCCAGTTACACCGAGGCGCGGAAACACCATATATTTT. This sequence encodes CASSPDPVTPRRGNTIYF.

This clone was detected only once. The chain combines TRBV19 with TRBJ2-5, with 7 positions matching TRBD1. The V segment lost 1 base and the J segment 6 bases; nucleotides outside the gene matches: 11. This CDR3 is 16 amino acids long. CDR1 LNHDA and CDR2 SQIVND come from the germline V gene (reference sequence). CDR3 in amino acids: CASSIVGDRWVKTQYF. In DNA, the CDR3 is TGTGCCAGTAGTATAGTGGGGGACAGATGGGTCAAGACCCAGTACTTC.

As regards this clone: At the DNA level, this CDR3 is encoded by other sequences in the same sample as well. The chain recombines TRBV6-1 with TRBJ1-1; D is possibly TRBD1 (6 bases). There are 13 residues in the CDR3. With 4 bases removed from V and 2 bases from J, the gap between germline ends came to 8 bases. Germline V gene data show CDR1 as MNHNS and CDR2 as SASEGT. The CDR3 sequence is CASSGTVNTEAFF. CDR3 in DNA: TGTGCCAGCAGTGGGACAGTTAACACTGAAGCTTTCTTT.

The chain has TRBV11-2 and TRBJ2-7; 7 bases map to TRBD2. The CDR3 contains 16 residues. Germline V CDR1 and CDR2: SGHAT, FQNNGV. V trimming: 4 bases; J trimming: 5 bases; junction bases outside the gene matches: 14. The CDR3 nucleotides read TGTGCCAGCAGCTCCGGTCTGGCGGGAGTAGTACACGAGCAGTACTTC. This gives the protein CASSSGLAGVVHEQYF.

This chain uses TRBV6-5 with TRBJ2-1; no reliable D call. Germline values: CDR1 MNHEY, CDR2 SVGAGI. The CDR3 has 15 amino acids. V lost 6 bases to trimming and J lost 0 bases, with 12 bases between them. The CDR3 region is CASRLTESSYNEQFF. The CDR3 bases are TGTGCCAGCAGGTTAACGGAGAGCTCCTACAATGAGCAGTTCTTC.

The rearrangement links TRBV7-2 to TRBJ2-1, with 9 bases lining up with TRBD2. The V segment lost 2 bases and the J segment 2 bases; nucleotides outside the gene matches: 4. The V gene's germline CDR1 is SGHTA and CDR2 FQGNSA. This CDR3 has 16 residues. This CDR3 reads CASSLSRLAAYNEQFF. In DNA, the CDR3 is TGTGCCAGCAGCTTATCCCGACTAGCGGCCTACAATGAGCAGTTCTTC.